The rows below give T cell receptor beta chains drawn from one sample of a study of response to subunit inactivated influenza vaccine. TCRdb re-called the RT-PCR reads through MiXCR, storing one row per CDR3 protein. Seen here are over 800,000 distinct CDR3 sequences, 21% observed once, and the top ten hold around 9.6%. This specimen was PBMCs from blood, taken approximately 5 days after vaccination. The receptor source for this set is a man aged 45-65 years who received an inactivated influenza vaccine. CDR3s include the opening cysteine and the closing phenylalanine or tryptophan. The D gene is left open where the match is weak. Not every row has a clone size; where given, it reads once, few, many or a size class.

D gene: TRBD1; clone size: .; V gene: TRBV6-2/TRBV6-3; J gene: TRBJ1-2; CDR3 protein: CASKPGQGATLYGYTF; CDR3 DNA: TGTGCCAGCAAACCGGGACAGGGGGCCACCCTCTATGGCTACACCTTC
D gene: .; clone size: .; V gene: TRBV5-1; J gene: TRBJ2-7; CDR3 protein: CASSSSAAFLEQYF; CDR3 DNA: TGCGCCAGCAGCTCTTCCGCTGCGTTTCTCGAGCAGTACTTC
D gene: .; clone size: .; V gene: TRBV10-3; J gene: TRBJ1-1; CDR3 protein: CAISDGGVMNTEAFF; CDR3 DNA: TGTGCCATCAGTGATGGGGGGGTCATGAACACTGAAGCTTTCTTT
D gene: .; clone size: .; V gene: TRBV9; J gene: TRBJ2-1; CDR3 protein: CASSVVGTGAYNEQFF; CDR3 DNA: TGTGCCAGCAGCGTAGTCGGGACTGGGGCCTACAATGAGCAGTTCTTC
D gene: TRBD2; clone size: few; V gene: TRBV5-1; J gene: TRBJ2-7; CDR3 protein: CASSLSGGTTYEQYF; CDR3 DNA: TGCGCCAGCAGCTTGTCGGGGGGAACTACCTACGAGCAGTACTTC
D gene: TRBD1; clone size: .; V gene: TRBV10-2; J gene: TRBJ1-5; CDR3 protein: CASSDGRGGQPQHF; CDR3 DNA: TGCGCCAGCAGTGATGGCAGGGGGGGTCAGCCCCAGCATTTT
D gene: TRBD1; clone size: many; V gene: TRBV12-3/TRBV12-4; J gene: TRBJ1-4; CDR3 protein: CASVPSRDRGRKLFF; CDR3 DNA: TGTGCCAGTGTTCCGTCCCGGGACAGGGGACGGAAACTGTTTTTT
D gene: .; clone size: many; V gene: TRBV3-1; J gene: TRBJ2-3; CDR3 protein: CASSQADTQYF; CDR3 DNA: TGTGCCAGCAGCCAAGCAGATACGCAGTATTTT
D gene: TRBD1; clone size: few; V gene: TRBV12-5; J gene: TRBJ2-7; CDR3 protein: CASGRDSWEQYF; CDR3 DNA: TGTGCTAGTGGCAGGGACAGTTGGGAGCAGTACTTC
D gene: TRBD2; clone size: .; V gene: TRBV7-2; J gene: TRBJ2-1; CDR3 protein: CASSSPTSGVSGEQFF; CDR3 DNA: TGTGCCAGCAGCTCACCGACTAGCGGGGTTTCCGGTGAGCAGTTCTTC
D gene: TRBD1; clone size: .; V gene: TRBV5-1; J gene: TRBJ1-2; CDR3 protein: CASSSLPDRVDGYTF; CDR3 DNA: TGCGCCAGCAGTTCCCTGCCAGACAGGGTTGACGGCTACACCTTC
D gene: .; clone size: .; V gene: TRBV12-3/TRBV12-4; J gene: TRBJ2-7; CDR3 protein: CASSFSHTSSYEQYF; CDR3 DNA: TGTGCCAGCAGTTTCTCTCACACTAGCTCCTACGAGCAGTACTTC
D gene: TRBD2; clone size: few; V gene: TRBV28; J gene: TRBJ2-5; CDR3 protein: CASKKGGSETQYF; CDR3 DNA: TGTGCCAGCAAAAAGGGAGGGTCGGAGACCCAGTACTTC
D gene: .; clone size: few; V gene: TRBV24-1; J gene: TRBJ2-6; CDR3 protein: CATSERTTSGANVLTF; CDR3 DNA: TGTGCCACCAGTGAACGGACAACCTCTGGGGCCAACGTCCTGACTTTC
D gene: .; clone size: many; V gene: TRBV7-2; J gene: TRBJ1-1; CDR3 protein: CASSLARGNTEAFF; CDR3 DNA: TGTGCCAGCAGCTTAGCCAGGGGAAACACTGAAGCTTTCTTT
D gene: .; clone size: many; V gene: TRBV9; J gene: TRBJ2-7; CDR3 protein: CASSVSHVDGYEQYF; CDR3 DNA: TGTGCCAGCAGCGTGAGCCATGTCGATGGTTACGAGCAGTACTTC